This entry lists 18 T cell receptor beta chains sequenced from one sample in a study of Ad26.COV2.S vaccination and SARS-CoV-2 variants. Noted treatment: around 19 received Ad26.COV2.S at low or high dose, single or two shots; several received placebo; per-sample allocation not given. All samples were drawn on day 63, counting from the first vaccine or placebo injection. Assay used: immunoSEQ multiplex PCR; TCRdb lists only in-frame clones, some missing. This sample yields 300,000 to 400,000 clones, of which about 89% are seen a single time; approximately 5% belongs to the top ten. The starting material was peripheral blood, obtained in a trial of Ad26.COV2.S vaccine versus placebo. The receptors stem from a person between 18 and 65 years old who received the Ad26.COV2.S COVID-19 vaccine or a placebo.

The V and J genes are TRBV6-2 or TRBV6-3 and TRBJ2-7; TRBD2 aligns across 11 bases. Losses at the gene ends were 2 bases for V and 0 bases for J; bases not matched to a gene: 3. From germline, CDR1 is MNHEY and CDR2 SVGEGT. This CDR3 contains 16 residues. The CDR3 loop is CASSYLAGGGSYEQYF. CDR3 sequence (DNA): TGTGCCAGCAGTTACCTAGCGGGGGGCGGCTCCTACGAGCAGTACTTC.

This chain connects TRBV4-3 to TRBJ2-3, with TRBD2 matching 7 bases. J lost 6 bases, V lost 0 bases, and 18 bases had no gene match. This CDR3 contains 19 residues. Germline CDR1 and CDR2: LGHNA and YSLEER. This CDR3 is CASSQDGRVQWPTRDTQYF. The DNA of the CDR3 is TGCGCCAGCAGCCAAGATGGGAGGGTCCAGTGGCCCACACGGGATACGCAGTATTTT.

The chain uses TRBV5-6 and TRBJ1-4; no reliable D call. The V end was cut by 3 bases, the J end by 8 bases, with 14 bases between. The germline CDR1 and CDR2 sequences are SGHDT and YYEEEE. The CDR3 totals 14 residues. The CDR3 DNA sequence: TGTGCCAGCAGCTGGGGAAGAGGTGGGGAAAAACTGTTTTTT. Translation gives CASSWGRGGEKLFF. Using reference TRBV5-6 and TRBJ1-4 for the parts outside the CDR3, the full variable domain is DAGVTQSPTHLIKTRGQQVTLRCSPKSGHDTVSWYQQALGQGPQFIFQYYEEEERQRGNFPDRFSGHQFPNYSSELNVNALLLGDSALYLCASSWGRGGEKLFFGSGTQLSVL.

DNA of the CDR3: TGTGCCAGCAGTGGTCTAGTCTACAATGAGCAGTTCTTC. Its translation: CASSGLVYNEQFF. This chain connects TRBV2 to TRBJ2-1; no reliable D call. CDR1 and CDR2 from the germline V gene are SNHLY and FYNNEI. This CDR3 region has 13 residues. Trimming cost V 4 bases and J 3 bases, with 7 bases left between them.

The chain links TRBV2 to TRBJ1-4, with 8 bases that match TRBD1. The CDR3 runs 14 residues. V lost 5 bases and J lost 8; bases outside the gene matches: 7. CDR1 and CDR2 from the germline V gene are SNHLY and FYNNEI. The CDR3 is CASSRDRGGEKLFF. In nucleotides, the CDR3 is TGTGCCAGCAGTCGCGACAGGGGAGGGGAAAAACTGTTTTTT.

This sequence joins TRBV12-3 or TRBV12-4 and TRBJ2-7, with D perhaps matching TRBD2 (5 bases). This CDR3 comprises 13 residues. V was pared by 3 bases and J by 7 bases, with 13 bases between. The CDR3, as DNA: TGTGCCAGCAGTTTTGTCCGAGGCGGGGAGCAGTACTTC. Translating it yields CASSFVRGGEQYF.

With regard to this clone: The junction differs from germline at one of its ends, possibly a read error. V usage is TRBV4-2 and J usage is TRBJ1-6; D might be TRBD1 (6 bases). The germline CDR1 and CDR2 sequences are LGHNA and YNFKEQ. The CDR3 sequence is 12 residues long. The CDR3 DNA reads TGTGCCAGCAGCCAAGGTCGGGGCAACAGGGCGTGG. Translation: CASSQGRGNRAW.

The CDR3 DNA follows: TGTGCCAGCAGCTTGTGGGAGGGGAATGAGCAGTTCTTC. Its translation: CASSLWEGNEQFF. The J gene is TRBJ2-1, the V gene TRBV5-5; 7 nucleotides line up with TRBD2. CDR1 and CDR2 (germline): SGHKS, YYEKEE (reference sequence). The CDR3 is 13 amino acids. The V segment lost 1 base and the J segment 7 bases; nucleotides outside the gene matches: 2.

Note on this clone: Additional DNA sequences in this sample encode the identical CDR3. This chain joins TRBV27 and TRBJ2-7, with D hard to call. The CDR3 is 13 residues long. Trimming pared 0 bases from V and 4 bases from J, leaving 7 bases between. Per germline, CDR1 MNHEY and CDR2 SMNVEV (reference sequence). CDR3 coding DNA: TGTGCCAGCAGTTTATCCTTAGGGTACGAGCAGTACTTC. As protein: CASSLSLGYEQYF.

The gene calls are TRBV6-5 and TRBJ2-1, with D possibly TRBD2 on 5 matching bases. The CDR3 totals 13 residues. V was cut by 6 bases and J by 5 bases, with 11 bases left in between. Germline CDR1 reads MNHEY; CDR2 reads SVGAGI. The CDR3 DNA follows: TGTGCCAGCAGGCTAGCACTTCACAATGAGCAGTTCTTC. It encodes CASRLALHNEQFF.

The V and J genes are TRBV30 and TRBJ1-1, with TRBD1 as a possible D gene (6 bases). Germline-derived CDR1 and CDR2 are GTSNPN and SVGIG (reference sequence). The CDR3 extends over 14 amino acids. V lost 5 bases, J lost 4 bases, and 17 bases lay in between. For the CDR3, the DNA is TGTGCCTGGGTTAGGGGGGTATTAGTCACTGAAGCTTTCTTT. Its protein product is CAWVRGVLVTEAFF. The whole variable domain, filled in from reference TRBV30 and TRBJ1-1, reads SQTIHQWPATLVQPVGSPLSLECTVEGTSNPNLYWYRQAAGRGLQLLFYSVGIGQISSEVPQNLSASRPQDRQFILSSKKLLLSDSGFYLCAWVRGVLVTEAFFGQGTRLTVV.

In this sample, this clone turned up once. The V call is TRBV7-2, the J call TRBJ2-5; TRBD2 aligns across 7 bases. The V segment lost 2 bases and the J segment 4 bases; nucleotides outside the gene matches: 7. Germline-derived CDR1 and CDR2 are SGHTA and FQGNSA. CDR3 length equals 15 residues. The CDR3 region is CASSLRWGGLETQYF. The CDR3 DNA reads as TGTGCCAGCAGCTTACGCTGGGGGGGTTTAGAGACCCAGTACTTC.

The chain has TRBV7-9 and TRBJ2-7; D gene uncertain. V lost 1 base to trimming and J lost 0 bases, with 7 bases between them. The CDR3 spans 14 residues. Germline CDR1 SEHNR, CDR2 FQNEAQ (reference sequence). CDR3 residues: CASSLEQSSYEQYF. The CDR3 DNA follows: TGTGCCAGCAGCTTAGAACAAAGCTCCTACGAGCAGTACTTC.

V usage is TRBV2 and J usage is TRBJ2-2; D call uncertain. The CDR3 contains 15 residues. CDR1 is SNHLY, CDR2 FYNNEI, per germline. Trimming pared 4 bases from V and 2 bases from J, leaving 11 bases between. CDR3 nucleotides: TGTGCCAGCAGTGGTAGTACAGCAAACACCGGGGAGCTGTTTTTT. It translates to CASSGSTANTGELFF.

J is TRBJ1-6 and V is TRBV5-4; 9 nucleotides match TRBD1. The CDR3 extends over 19 amino acids. Germline CDR1 reads SGHNT; CDR2 reads YYREEE (reference sequence). V was pared by 0 bases and J by 6 bases, with 13 bases of the junction left unmatched. The CDR3 sequence is CASSLDGTGIEGGNSPLHF. DNA of the CDR3: TGTGCCAGCAGCTTGGACGGGACAGGGATAGAAGGTGGTAATTCACCCCTCCACTTT.

The V and J genes are TRBV5-1 and TRBJ1-1, with unresolved D. CDR1 is SGHRS, CDR2 YFSETQ, per germline. The CDR3 spans 14 residues. Trimming cost V 5 bases and J 1 base, with 12 bases left between them. CDR3: CASSFGSGNTEAFF. The DNA for the CDR3 is TGCGCCAGCAGTTTCGGCAGCGGGAACACTGAAGCTTTCTTT.

Notes on this clone: Other DNA sequences of this sample code for an identical CDR3. In DNA form, the CDR3 reads TGTGCCAGCAGCTTACGCGTGAACACTGAAGCTTTCTTT. Translating it yields CASSLRVNTEAFF. The rearrangement uses TRBV11-2 and TRBJ1-1; D ambiguous. Trimming removed 2 bases at V and 0 bases at J, with 4 bases between. The CDR3 has 13 amino acids. Per the germline V gene, CDR1 is SGHAT and CDR2 is FQNNGV.

The J gene is TRBJ1-4, the V gene TRBV14; D is unclear. CDR3 size: 14 residues. Per the germline V gene, CDR1 is SGHDN and CDR2 is FVKESK. With 3 bases removed from V and 4 bases from J, the gap between germline ends came to 9 bases. CDR3 DNA sequence: TGTGCCAGCAGCCACTGGGGTAATAATGAAAAACTGTTTTTT. It translates to CASSHWGNNEKLFF.